The source of this T cell receptor beta chain is a study of circulating CD8 cells and anti-PD-1 response in melanoma. Germline V gene data show CDR1 as LGHNA and CDR2 as YSLEER. The CDR3 is 15 residues long. V was trimmed by 2 bases and J by 5 bases, leaving 15 bases between them. Overall study results and limits: TIGIT repertoires were least diverse, DNEG repertoires most diverse.

Each library started from approximately 15 ng of total RNA using the QIAseq Immune Repertoire TCR panel. TCRdb fed the reads into MiXCR, producing one record per CDR3 protein. Altogether around 910 distinct CDR3 sequences are present, about 9.4% being singletons, with the ten largest covering around 49%. Sorting of live CD3+CD8+TCRalphabeta+ cells by PD-1 and/or TIGIT gave four subsets. This clonotype is medium-sized in the sample. What it recognizes is unknown. The starting material was CD8+ T cells from PBMCs, obtained at baseline or after one month of anti-PD-1 therapy (not recorded which). The clonotype was recovered from a human donor with melanoma. V gene TRBV4-3 combines with J gene TRBJ2-5; D is ambiguous. CDR3 DNA: TGCGCCAGCAGCCAAATGGGGTACTTCGGGGAGACCCAGTACTTC. Its translation: CASSQMGYFGETQYF.